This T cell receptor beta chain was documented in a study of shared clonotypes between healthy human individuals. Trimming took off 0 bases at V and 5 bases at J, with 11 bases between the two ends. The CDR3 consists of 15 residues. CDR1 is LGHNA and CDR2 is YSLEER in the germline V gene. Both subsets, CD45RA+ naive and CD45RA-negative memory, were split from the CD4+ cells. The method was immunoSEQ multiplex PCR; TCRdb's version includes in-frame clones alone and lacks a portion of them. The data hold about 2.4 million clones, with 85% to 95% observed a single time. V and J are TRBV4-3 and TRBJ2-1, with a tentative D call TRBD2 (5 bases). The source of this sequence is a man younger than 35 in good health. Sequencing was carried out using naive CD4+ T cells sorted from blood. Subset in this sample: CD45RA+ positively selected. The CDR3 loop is CASSQDWLADNEQFF. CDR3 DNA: TGCGCCAGCAGCCAAGATTGGCTAGCAGACAATGAGCAGTTCTTC.